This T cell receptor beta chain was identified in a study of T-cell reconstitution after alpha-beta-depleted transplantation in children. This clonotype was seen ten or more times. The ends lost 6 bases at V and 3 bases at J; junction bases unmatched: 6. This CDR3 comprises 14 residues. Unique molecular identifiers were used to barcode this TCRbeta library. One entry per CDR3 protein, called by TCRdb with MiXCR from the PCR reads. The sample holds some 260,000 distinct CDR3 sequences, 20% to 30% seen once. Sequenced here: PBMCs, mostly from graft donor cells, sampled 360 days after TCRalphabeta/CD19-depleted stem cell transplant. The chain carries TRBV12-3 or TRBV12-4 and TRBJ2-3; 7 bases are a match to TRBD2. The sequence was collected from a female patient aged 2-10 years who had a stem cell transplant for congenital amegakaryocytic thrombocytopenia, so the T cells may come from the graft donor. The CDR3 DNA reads TGTGCCAGCAGCAGCCCCGGGGGGACAGATACGCAGTATTTT. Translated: CASSSPGGTDTQYF.